This T cell receptor (beta chain) was identified in a study of blood T cell repertoires in COVID-19. Study-wide background: Spain, Italy and the United States supplied samples that represented acute and convalescent COVID-19. From T cells, B-cell-depleted T cells, or PBMCs came the material, which was cDNA or gDNA.

Produced via immunoSEQ multiplex PCR; TCRdb's table is partial and in-frame only. The data contain 180,000 or so clones, roughly 84% of them singletons. What was sequenced was peripheral blood. The receptor comes from a human donor with acute or convalescent COVID-19. The donor label of this sample is uncertain.

CDR3 coding DNA: TGTGCCAGCAGTCTAGGGGTGTACGAGCAGTACTTC. Residues: CASSLGVYEQYF. This chain links TRBV28 with TRBJ2-7, with D possibly TRBD1 on 5 matching bases. Germline V gives CDR1 MDHEN, CDR2 SYDVKM. The V and J ends lost 5 bases and 4 bases respectively, with 9 bases between them. CDR3 size: 12 residues.